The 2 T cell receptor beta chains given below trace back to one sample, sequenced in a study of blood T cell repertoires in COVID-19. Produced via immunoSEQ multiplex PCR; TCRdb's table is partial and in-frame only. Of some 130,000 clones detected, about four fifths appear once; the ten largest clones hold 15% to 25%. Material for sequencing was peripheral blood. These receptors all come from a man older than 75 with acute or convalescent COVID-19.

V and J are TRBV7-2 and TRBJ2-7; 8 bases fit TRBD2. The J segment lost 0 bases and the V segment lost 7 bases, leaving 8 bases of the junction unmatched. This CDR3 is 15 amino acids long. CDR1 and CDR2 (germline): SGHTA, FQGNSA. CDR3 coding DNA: TGTGCCAGCACCATTAGCGGGGAGATCTCCTACGAGCAGTACTTC. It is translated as CASTISGEISYEQYF. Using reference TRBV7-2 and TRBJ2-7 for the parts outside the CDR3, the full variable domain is GAGVSQSPSNKVTEKGKDVELRCDPISGHTALYWYRQSLGQGLEFLIYFQGNSAPDKSGLPSDRFSAERTGGSVSTLTIQRTQQEDSAVYLCASTISGEISYEQYFGPGTRLTVT.

This chain's CDR3 is CASSVDRAGYTF. The DNA for the CDR3 is TGTGCCAGCAGTGTAGACAGGGCTGGCTACACCTTC. The chain has TRBV2 and TRBJ1-2; 7 bases fit TRBD1. Germline V gene data show CDR1 as SNHLY and CDR2 as FYNNEI. The CDR3 runs to 12 residues. Trimming took 4 bases from V and 7 from J; bases not matched to a gene: 3.